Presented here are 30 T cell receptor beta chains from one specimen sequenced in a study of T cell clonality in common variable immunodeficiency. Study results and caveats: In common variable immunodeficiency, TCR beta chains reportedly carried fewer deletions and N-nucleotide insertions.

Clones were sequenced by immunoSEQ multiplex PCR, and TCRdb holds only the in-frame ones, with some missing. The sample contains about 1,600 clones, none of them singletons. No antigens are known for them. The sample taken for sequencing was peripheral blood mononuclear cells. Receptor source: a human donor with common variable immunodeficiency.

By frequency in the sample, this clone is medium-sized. This CDR3 reads CASSLSNTGELFF. The sequenced part of the CDR3 DNA is TGTGCCAGCAGCTTATCAAACACCGGGGAG. V gene TRBV7-2 combines with J gene TRBJ2-2; D unclear. The CDR3 extends 3 residues past the end of the read, so its final part is completed from the germline J gene. Trimming removed 2 bases from V and 2 bases from J, with 3 bases in between. This CDR3 is built from 13 residues. Germline CDR1 reads SGHTA; CDR2 reads FQGNSA.

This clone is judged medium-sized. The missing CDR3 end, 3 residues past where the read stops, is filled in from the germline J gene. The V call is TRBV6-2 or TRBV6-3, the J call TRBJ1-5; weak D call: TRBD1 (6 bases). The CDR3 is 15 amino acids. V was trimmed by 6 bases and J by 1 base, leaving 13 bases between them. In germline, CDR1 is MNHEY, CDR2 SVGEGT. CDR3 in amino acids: CASSETGRSNQPQHF. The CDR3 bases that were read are TGTGCCAGCAGCGAGACAGGTCGGAGCAATCAGCCC.

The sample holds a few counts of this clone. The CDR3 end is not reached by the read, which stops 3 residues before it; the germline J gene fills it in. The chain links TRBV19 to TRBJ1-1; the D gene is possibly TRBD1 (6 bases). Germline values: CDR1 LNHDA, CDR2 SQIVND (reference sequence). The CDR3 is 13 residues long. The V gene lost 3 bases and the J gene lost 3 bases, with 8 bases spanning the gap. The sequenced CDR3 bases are TGTGCCAGTAGTATTGGGGGCTACACTGAA. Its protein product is CASSIGGYTE. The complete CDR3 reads CASSIGGYTEAFF. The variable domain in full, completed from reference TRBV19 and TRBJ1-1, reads DGGITQSPKYLFRKEGQNVTLSCEQNLNHDAMYWYRQDPGQGLRLIYYSQIVNDFQKGDIAEGYSVSREKKESFPLTVTSAQKNPTAFYLCASSIGGYTEAFFGQGTRLTVV.

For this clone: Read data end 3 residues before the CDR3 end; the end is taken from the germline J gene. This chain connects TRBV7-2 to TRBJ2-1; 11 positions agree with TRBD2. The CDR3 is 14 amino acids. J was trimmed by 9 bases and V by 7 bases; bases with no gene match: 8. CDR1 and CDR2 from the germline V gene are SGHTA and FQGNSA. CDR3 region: CASTLAGGHLEQFF. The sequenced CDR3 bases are TGTGCCAGCACGTTAGCGGGGGGGCATCTTGAG. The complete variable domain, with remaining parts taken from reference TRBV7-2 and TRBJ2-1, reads GAGVSQSPSNKVTEKGKDVELRCDPISGHTALYWYRQSLGQGLEFLIYFQGNSAPDKSGLPSDRFSAERTGGSVSTLTIQRTQQEDSAVYLCASTLAGGHLEQFFGPGTRLTVL.

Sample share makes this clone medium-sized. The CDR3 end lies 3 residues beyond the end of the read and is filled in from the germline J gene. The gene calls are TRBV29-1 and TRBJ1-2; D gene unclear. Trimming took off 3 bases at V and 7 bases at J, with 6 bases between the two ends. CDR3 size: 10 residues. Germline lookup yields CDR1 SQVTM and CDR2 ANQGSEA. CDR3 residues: CSVDEGGYTF. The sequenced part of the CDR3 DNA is TGCAGCGTTGATGAGGGTGGC.

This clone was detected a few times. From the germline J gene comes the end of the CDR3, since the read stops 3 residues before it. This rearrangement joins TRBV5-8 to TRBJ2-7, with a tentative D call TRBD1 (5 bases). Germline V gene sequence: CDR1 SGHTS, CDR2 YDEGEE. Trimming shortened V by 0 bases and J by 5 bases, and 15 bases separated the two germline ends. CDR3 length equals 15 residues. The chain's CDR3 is CASSLDRPATDEQYF. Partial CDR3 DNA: TGTGCCAGCAGCTTGGACAGGCCTGCTACGGACGAG.

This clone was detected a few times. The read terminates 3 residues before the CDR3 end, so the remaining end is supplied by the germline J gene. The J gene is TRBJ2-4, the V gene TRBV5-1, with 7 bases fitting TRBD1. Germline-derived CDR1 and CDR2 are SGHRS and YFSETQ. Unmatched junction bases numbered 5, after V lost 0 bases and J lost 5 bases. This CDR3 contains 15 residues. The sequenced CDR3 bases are TGCGCCAGCAGCTTGGCAGGGGGTATGCAAAACATT. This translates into CASSLAGGMQNI. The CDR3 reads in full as CASSLAGGMQNIQYF.

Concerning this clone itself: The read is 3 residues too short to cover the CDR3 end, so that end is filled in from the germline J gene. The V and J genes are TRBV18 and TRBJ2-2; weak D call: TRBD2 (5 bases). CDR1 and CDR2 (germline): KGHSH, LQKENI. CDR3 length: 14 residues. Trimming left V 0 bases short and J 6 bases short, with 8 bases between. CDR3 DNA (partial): TGTGCCAGCTCACCACCGACGGGGTCCGGGGAG. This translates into CASSPPTGSGE. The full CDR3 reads CASSPPTGSGELFF.

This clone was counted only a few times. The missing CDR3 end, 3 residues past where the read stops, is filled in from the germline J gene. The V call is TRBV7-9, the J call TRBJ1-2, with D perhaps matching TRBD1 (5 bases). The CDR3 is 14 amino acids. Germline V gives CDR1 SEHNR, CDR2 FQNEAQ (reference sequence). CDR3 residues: CASSLFEGEGSYTF. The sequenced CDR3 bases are TGTGCCAGCAGCTTATTTGAAGGGGAAGGGAGC.

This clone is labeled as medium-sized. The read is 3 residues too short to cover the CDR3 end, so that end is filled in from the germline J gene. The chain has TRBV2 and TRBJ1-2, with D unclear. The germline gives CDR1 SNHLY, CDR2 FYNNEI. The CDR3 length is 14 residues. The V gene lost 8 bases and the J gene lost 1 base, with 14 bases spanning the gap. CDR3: CASARDAYNYGYTF. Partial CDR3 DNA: TGTGCCAGCGCTAGAGACGCTTATAACTATGGC.

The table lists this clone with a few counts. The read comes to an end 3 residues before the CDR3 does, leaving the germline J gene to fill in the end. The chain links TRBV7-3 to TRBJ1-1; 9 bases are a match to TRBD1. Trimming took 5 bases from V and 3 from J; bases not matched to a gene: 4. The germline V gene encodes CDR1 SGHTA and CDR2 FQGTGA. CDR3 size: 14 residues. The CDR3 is CASSRGQGYTEAFF. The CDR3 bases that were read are TGTGCCAGCAGCCGGGGACAGGGCTACACTGAA.

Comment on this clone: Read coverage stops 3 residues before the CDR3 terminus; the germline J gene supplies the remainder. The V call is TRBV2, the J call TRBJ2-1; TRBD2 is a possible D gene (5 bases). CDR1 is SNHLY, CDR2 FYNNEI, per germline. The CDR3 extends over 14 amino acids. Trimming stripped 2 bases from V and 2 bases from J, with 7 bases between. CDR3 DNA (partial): TGTGCCAGCAGTGAACGGACTGCCTACAATGAG. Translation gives CASSERTAYNE. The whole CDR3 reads CASSERTAYNEQFF.

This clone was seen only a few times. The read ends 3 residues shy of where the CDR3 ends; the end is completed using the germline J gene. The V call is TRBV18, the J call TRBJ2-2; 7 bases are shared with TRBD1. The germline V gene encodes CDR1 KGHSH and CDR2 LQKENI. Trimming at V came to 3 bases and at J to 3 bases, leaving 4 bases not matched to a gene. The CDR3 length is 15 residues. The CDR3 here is CASSPRGLDTGELFF. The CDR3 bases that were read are TGTGCCAGCTCACCGAGGGGGCTGGACACCGGGGAG.

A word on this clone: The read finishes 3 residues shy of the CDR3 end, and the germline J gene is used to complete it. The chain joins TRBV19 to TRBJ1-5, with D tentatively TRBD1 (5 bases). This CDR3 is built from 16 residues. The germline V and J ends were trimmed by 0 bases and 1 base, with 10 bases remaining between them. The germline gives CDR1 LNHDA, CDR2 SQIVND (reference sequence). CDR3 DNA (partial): TGTGCCAGTAGTATAGATCGGGGGGAGAGCAATCAGCCC. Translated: CASSIDRGESNQP. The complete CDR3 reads CASSIDRGESNQPQHF.

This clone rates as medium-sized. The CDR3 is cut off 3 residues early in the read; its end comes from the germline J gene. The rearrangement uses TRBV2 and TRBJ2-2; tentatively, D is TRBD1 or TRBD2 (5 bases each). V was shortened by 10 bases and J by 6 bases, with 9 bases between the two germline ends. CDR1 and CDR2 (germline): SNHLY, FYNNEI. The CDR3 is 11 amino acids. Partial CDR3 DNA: TGTGCCACCCGAGGGGCCGGGGAG. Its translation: CATRGAGE. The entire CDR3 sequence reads CATRGAGELFF.

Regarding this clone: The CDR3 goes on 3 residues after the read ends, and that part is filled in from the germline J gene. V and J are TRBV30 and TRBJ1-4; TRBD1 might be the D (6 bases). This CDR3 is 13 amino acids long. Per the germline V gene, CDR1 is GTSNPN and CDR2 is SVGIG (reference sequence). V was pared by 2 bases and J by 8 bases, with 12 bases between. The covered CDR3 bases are TGTGCCTGGAGTACGGACAGCCAAGAAAAA. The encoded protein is CAWSTDSQEK. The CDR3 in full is CAWSTDSQEKLFF. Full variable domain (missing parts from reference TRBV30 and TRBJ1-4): SQTIHQWPATLVQPVGSPLSLECTVEGTSNPNLYWYRQAAGRGLQLLFYSVGIGQISSEVPQNLSASRPQDRQFILSSKKLLLSDSGFYLCAWSTDSQEKLFFGSGTQLSVL.

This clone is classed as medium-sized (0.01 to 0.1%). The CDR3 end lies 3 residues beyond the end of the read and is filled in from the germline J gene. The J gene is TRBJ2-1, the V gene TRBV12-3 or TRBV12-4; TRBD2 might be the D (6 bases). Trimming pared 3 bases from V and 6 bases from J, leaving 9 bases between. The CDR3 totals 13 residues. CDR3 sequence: CASSFGGSNEQFF. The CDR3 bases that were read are TGTGCCAGCAGTTTTGGGGGGTCCAATGAG.

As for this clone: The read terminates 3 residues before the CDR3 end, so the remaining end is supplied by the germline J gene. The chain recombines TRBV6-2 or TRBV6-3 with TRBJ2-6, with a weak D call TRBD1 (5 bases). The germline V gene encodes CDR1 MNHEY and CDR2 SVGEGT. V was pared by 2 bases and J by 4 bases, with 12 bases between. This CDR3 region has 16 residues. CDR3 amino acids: CASSYPGRRGANVLTF. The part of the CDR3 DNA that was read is TGTGCCAGCAGTTACCCAGGGCGTAGGGGGGCCAACGTC.

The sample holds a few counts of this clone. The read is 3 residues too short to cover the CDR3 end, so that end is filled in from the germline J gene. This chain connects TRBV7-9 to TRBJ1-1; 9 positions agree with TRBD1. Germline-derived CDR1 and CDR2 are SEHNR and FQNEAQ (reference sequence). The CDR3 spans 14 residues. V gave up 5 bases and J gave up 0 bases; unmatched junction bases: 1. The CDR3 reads CASSRDRVNTEAFF. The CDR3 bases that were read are TGTGCCAGCAGCCGGGACAGGGTGAACACTGAA.

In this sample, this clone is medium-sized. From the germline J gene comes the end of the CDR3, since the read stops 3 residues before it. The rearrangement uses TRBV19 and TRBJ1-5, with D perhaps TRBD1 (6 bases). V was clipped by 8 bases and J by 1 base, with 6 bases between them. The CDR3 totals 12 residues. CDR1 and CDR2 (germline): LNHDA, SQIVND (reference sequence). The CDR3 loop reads CASGGSNQPQHF. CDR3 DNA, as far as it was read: TGTGCCAGTGGGGGCAGCAATCAGCCC.

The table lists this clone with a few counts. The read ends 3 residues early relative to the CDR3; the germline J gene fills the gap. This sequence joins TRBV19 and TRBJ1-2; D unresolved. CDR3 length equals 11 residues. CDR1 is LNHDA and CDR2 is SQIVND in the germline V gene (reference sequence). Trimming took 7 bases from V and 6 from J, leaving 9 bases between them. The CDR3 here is CASTDNDGYTF. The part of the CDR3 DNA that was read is TGTGCCAGTACCGACAACGATGGC.

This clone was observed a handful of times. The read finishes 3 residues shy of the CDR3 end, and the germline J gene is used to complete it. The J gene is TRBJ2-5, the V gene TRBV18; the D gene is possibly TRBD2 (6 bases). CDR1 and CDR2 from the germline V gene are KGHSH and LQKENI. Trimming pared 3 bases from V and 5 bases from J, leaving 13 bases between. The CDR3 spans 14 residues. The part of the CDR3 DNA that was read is TGTGCCAGCTCACCCCCACCGGGGAGGGAGACC. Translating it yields CASSPPPGRET. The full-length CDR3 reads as CASSPPPGRETQYF. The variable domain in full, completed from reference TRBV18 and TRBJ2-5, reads NAGVMQNPRHLVRRRGQEARLRCSPMKGHSHVYWYRQLPEEGLKFMVYLQKENIIDESGMPKERFSAEFPKEGPSILRIQQVVRGDSAAYFCASSPPPGRETQYFGPGTRLLVL.

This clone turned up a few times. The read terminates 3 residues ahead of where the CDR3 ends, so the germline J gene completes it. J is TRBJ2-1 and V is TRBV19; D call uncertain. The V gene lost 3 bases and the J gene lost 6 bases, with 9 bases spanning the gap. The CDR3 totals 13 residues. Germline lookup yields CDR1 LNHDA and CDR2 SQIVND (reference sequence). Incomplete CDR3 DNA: TGTGCCAGTAGTATGGGCACCTTCAATGAG. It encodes CASSMGTFNE. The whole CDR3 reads CASSMGTFNEQFF. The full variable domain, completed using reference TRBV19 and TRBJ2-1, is DGGITQSPKYLFRKEGQNVTLSCEQNLNHDAMYWYRQDPGQGLRLIYYSQIVNDFQKGDIAEGYSVSREKKESFPLTVTSAQKNPTAFYLCASSMGTFNEQFFGPGTRLTVL.

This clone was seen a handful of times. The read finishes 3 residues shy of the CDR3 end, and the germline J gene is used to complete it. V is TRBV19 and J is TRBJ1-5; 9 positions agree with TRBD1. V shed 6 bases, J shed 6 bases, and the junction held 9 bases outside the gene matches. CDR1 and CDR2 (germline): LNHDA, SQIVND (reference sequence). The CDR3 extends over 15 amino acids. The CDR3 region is CASSAYRDRAQPQHF. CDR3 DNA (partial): TGTGCCAGTAGCGCTTACCGGGACAGGGCTCAGCCC.

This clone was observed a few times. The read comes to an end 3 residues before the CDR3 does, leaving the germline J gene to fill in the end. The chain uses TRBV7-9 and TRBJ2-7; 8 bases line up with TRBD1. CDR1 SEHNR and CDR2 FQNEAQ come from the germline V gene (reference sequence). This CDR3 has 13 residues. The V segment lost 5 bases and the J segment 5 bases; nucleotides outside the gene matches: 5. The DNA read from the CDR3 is TGTGCCAGCAGCAGGGACAGGCCAGACGAG. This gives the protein CASSRDRPDE. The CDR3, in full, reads CASSRDRPDEQYF.

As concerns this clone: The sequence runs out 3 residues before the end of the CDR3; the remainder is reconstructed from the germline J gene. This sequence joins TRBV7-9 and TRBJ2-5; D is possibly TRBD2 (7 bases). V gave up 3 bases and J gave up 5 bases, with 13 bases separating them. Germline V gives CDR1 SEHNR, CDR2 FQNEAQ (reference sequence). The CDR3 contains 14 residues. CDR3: CASSLRGLGETQYF. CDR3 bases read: TGTGCCAGCAGCTTGCGGGGGCTAGGGGAGACC.

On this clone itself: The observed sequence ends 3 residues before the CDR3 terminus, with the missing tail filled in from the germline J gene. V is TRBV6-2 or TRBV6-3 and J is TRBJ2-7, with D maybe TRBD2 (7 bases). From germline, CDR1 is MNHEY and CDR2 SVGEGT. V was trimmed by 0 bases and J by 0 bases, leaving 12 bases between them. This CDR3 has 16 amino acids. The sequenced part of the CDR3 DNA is TGTGCCAGCAGTTACTCGGTGCGGGGGCCCTCCTACGAG. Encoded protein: CASSYSVRGPSYE. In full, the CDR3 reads CASSYSVRGPSYEQYF.

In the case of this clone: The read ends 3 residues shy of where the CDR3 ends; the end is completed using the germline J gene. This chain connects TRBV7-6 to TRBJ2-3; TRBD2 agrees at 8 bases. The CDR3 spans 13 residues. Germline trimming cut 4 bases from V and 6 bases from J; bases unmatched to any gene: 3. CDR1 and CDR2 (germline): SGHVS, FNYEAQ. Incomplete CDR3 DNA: TGTGCCAGCAGCTCGGGGGGGAAGGATACG. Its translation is CASSSGGKDT. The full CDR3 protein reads CASSSGGKDTQYF.

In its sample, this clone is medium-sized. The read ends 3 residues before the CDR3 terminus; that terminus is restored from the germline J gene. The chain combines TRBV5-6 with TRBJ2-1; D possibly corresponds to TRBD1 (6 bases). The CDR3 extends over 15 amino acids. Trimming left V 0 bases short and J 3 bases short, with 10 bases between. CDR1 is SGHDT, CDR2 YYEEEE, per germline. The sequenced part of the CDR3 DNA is TGTGCCAGCAGCTTGGGAGGCAGGGGCTACAATGAG. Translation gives CASSLGGRGYNE. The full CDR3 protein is CASSLGGRGYNEQFF.

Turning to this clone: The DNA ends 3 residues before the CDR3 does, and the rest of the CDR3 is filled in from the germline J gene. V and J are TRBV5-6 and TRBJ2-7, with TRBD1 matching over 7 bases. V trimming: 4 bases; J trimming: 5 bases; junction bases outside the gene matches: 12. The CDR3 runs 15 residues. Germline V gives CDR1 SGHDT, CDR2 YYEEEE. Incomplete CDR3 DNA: TGTGCCAGCAGCCTTAGTACAGGGGCCCCCCACGAG. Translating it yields CASSLSTGAPHE. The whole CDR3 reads CASSLSTGAPHEQYF.